These T cell receptor beta chains were read from a single sample in a study of early T cells in non-severe SARS-CoV-2 infection. TCRdb analysed the 5' RACE reads with MiXCR anew, one entry per CDR3 protein. The sample yields about 61,000 distinct CDR3 sequences, approximately 9% seen once. Sequenced sample: whole blood. The receptors originated from an adult who was a healthcare worker with PCR-confirmed SARS-CoV-2 infection or an uninfected control (not recorded which). Each CDR3 is given with its conserved first and last residue. The D gene is left open where the match is weak. Rows give clone size only sometimes, using once, few, many, or a class for an expanded clone.

j_gene,v_gene,d_gene,abundance,CDR3nt,CDR3aa
TRBJ2-5,TRBV12-3/TRBV12-4,-,few,TGTGCCAGCAGCACCCCCCTGGGGAGGAAAGAGACCCAGTACTTC,CASSTPLGRKETQYF
TRBJ1-2,TRBV19,TRBD1,-,TGTGCCAGTAGTATCTCGGGACAGGGAACCTATGGCTACACCTTC,CASSISGQGTYGYTF
TRBJ1-1,TRBV6-4,-,-,TGTGCCAGCAGTGACTTAGTGGGGACTGAAGCTTTCTTT,CASSDLVGTEAFF
TRBJ2-5,TRBV20-1,-,few,TGCAGCGTCCCTGGGGACCCGGGGACCCAGTACTTC,CSVPGDPGTQYF
TRBJ2-5,TRBV7-9,-,-,TGTGCCAGCAGCTTACAGCGGTCTTCGCGAGTTGAGACCCAGTACTTC,CASSLQRSSRVETQYF
TRBJ2-5,TRBV3-1,-,many,TGTGCCAGCAGCCAAGGGGCAGCGGCAACCTTTTCGGCCCAGTACTTC,CASSQGAAATFSAQYF
TRBJ2-5,TRBV5-1,-,-,TGCGCCAGCAGCTTGGCTGGCACCCAAGAGACCCAGTACTTC,CASSLAGTQETQYF
TRBJ2-3,TRBV5-1,-,few,TGCGCCAGCAGCTTGCAGAGGACGGACAGCACAGATACGCAGTATTTT,CASSLQRTDSTDTQYF
TRBJ1-1,TRBV29-1,-,-,TGCAGCGTTGAATTCTCCGGGCCTAACACTGAAGCTTTCTTT,CSVEFSGPNTEAFF
TRBJ1-1,TRBV7-8,-,-,TGTGCCAGCAGCTTAATGCTGAACACTGAAGCTTTCTTT,CASSLMLNTEAFF
TRBJ1-6,TRBV7-2,-,few,TGTGCCAGCAGCCCCGGCGCCAATTCACCCCTCCACTTT,CASSPGANSPLHF
TRBJ1-3,TRBV6-1,-,-,TGTGCCAGCAGCCAGGGACCGAGCTCTGGAAACACCAAATATTTT,CASSQGPSSGNTKYF
TRBJ1-1,TRBV7-3,-,-,TGTGCCAGCAGCCCCGGGCTGGTCACTGAAGCTTTCTTT,CASSPGLVTEAFF
TRBJ2-1,TRBV30,-,medium-sized,TGTGCCTGGGCCCTGGGGGAGTCAGGAAAGCAGTTCTTC,CAWALGESGKQFF